The 16 T cell receptor beta chains in this list originate from one sample, sequenced in a study of T-cell memory formation after mild COVID-19 (TCRdb year 2021). The method behind the library was 5' RACE. These reads were obtained on an Illumina NovaSeq 6000. TCRdb passed the public sequencing reads through fastp at Q25 and MiXCR, retaining productive beta sequences. Duplicate CDR3 protein sequences are folded into a single record with the most common DNA and genes. Present in this sample are under 250,000 distinct CDR3 sequences, approximately 9% of which were seen just once. Of the sample, around 23% is held by the ten largest clones. What was sequenced was PBMCs or a T cell subset sorted from them (not recorded which). The receptor set was obtained from a man between 18 and 35 years old who had mild COVID-19 (a few samples of this study predate the infection). The sample titles of this study are shuffled in the database, so cell type and time point are left out; the donor was told from shared clones.

The V gene is TRBV12-5, the J gene TRBJ2-7; 8 bases fit TRBD1. Germline values: CDR1 LGHNT, CDR2 FRNRAP. This CDR3 has 15 residues. Trimming cost V 0 bases and J 7 bases; bases outside gene matches: 8. The CDR3 spells CASGLVLQGAGEQYV. CDR3 bases: TGTGCTAGTGGTTTGGTACTGCAGGGGGCGGGTGAGCAGTACGTC.

This clonotype was found a few times. This rearrangement joins TRBV5-1 to TRBJ2-3; a possible D gene is TRBD1 (5 bases). Germline V gene data show CDR1 as SGHRS and CDR2 as YFSETQ. The V end lost 4 bases, the J end lost 11 bases, and 14 bases lay between the germline ends. The CDR3 covers 12 residues. The CDR3 nucleotides are TGCGCCAGCAGCCAGGGTGGGGTTGGGCAGTATTTT. Its translation: CASSQGGVGQYF.

The rearrangement joins TRBV28 to TRBJ1-6, with no clear D. The CDR3 is 16 residues long. V shed 2 bases and J shed 0 bases, with 8 bases lying between them. In germline, CDR1 is MDHEN, CDR2 SYDVKM. The CDR3 DNA is TGTGCCAGCAGTTTAGGGGTCCGCTCCTATAATTCACCCCTCCACTTT. Translated: CASSLGVRSYNSPLHF.

V usage is TRBV7-2 and J usage is TRBJ2-1; D perhaps matches TRBD2 (6 bases). CDR1 and CDR2 from the germline V gene are SGHTA and FQGNSA. V was shortened by 0 bases and J by 6 bases, with 18 bases between the two germline ends. This CDR3 is 17 amino acids long. The CDR3 is CASSLAGGDQRSNEQFF. In nucleotides, the CDR3 is TGTGCCAGCAGCTTAGCGGGCGGGGACCAAAGGAGCAATGAGCAGTTCTTC. Full variable domain (missing parts from reference TRBV7-2 and TRBJ2-1): GAGVSQSPSNKVTEKGKDVELRCDPISGHTALYWYRQSLGQGLEFLIYFQGNSAPDKSGLPSDRFSAERTGGSVSTLTIQRTQQEDSAVYLCASSLAGGDQRSNEQFFGPGTRLTVL.

The genes are TRBV2 and TRBJ2-5; the D call may be TRBD1 or TRBD2 (5 bases each). Trimming took off 4 bases at V and 0 bases at J, with 9 bases between the two ends. This CDR3 has 14 residues. Germline-derived CDR1 and CDR2 are SNHLY and FYNNEI. CDR3 sequence: CASSVWGNQETQYF. CDR3 coding DNA: TGTGCCAGCAGTGTCTGGGGGAACCAAGAGACCCAGTACTTC.

This clonotype was counted ten times or more. The chain joins TRBV5-1 to TRBJ2-1; D gene uncertain. The germline CDR1 and CDR2 sequences are SGHRS and YFSETQ. The CDR3 contains 16 residues. V lost 0 bases and J 13 bases, leaving 23 bases between the germline ends. The CDR3 sequence: CASSLDPLSAAPVQFF. The DNA of the CDR3 is TGCGCCAGCAGCTTGGACCCCTTGTCGGCTGCGCCGGTCCAGTTCTTC.

This clonotype has just a few counts. J is TRBJ2-7 and V is TRBV6-1; D tentatively fits TRBD1 or TRBD2 (5 bases each). With 0 bases removed from V and 6 bases from J, the gap between germline ends came to 9 bases. CDR3 length: 13 residues. Germline CDR1 reads MNHNS; CDR2 reads SASEGT. The CDR3, as DNA: TGTGCCAGCAGTGAAGCGCGTGGGACCGAGCAGTACGTC. This encodes CASSEARGTEQYV.

This clonotype was seen a handful of times. The rearrangement links TRBV29-1 to TRBJ2-3; D assignment may be TRBD1 or TRBD2 (5 bases each). CDR1 is SQVTM and CDR2 is ANQGSEA in the germline V gene. The V gene lost 0 bases and the J gene lost 8 bases, with 15 bases spanning the gap. There are 14 residues in the CDR3. CDR3 region: CSVEDRRGEGTQYF. As DNA, the CDR3 is TGCAGCGTTGAAGATAGAAGGGGAGAGGGTACGCAGTATTTT.

This clonotype was counted many times. The chain links TRBV12-3 or TRBV12-4 to TRBJ2-3; D possibly corresponds to TRBD1 (6 bases). The length of the CDR3 is 14 residues. V dropped 6 bases and J dropped 3 bases, with 13 bases sitting between them. The CDR3 nucleotides read TGTGCCAGCAGCCGGCAGGGGCGTACAGATACGCAGTATTTT. It codes for CASSRQGRTDTQYF.

This clonotype was detected only a few times. V usage is TRBV5-1 and J usage is TRBJ2-5; 7 nucleotides align to TRBD1. Germline-derived CDR1 and CDR2 are SGHRS and YFSETQ. V dropped 4 bases and J dropped 5; count of bases not matched to a gene: 11. CDR3 length: 15 residues. The CDR3, as DNA: TGCGCCAGCAGCCCCACCGGGACAGCCGGGGAGACCCAGTACTTC. It codes for CASSPTGTAGETQYF.

This clonotype has only a few counts. The gene calls are TRBV5-1 and TRBJ1-2; no clear D. Trimming left V 0 bases short and J 0 bases short, with 9 bases between. The CDR3 sequence is 15 residues long. The germline V gene encodes CDR1 SGHRS and CDR2 YFSETQ. Here the CDR3 reads CASSLELQANYGYTF. The CDR3 region has the DNA TGCGCCAGCAGCTTGGAACTACAAGCTAACTATGGCTACACCTTC. The full variable domain, with the rest looked up from reference TRBV5-1 and TRBJ1-2, is KAGVTQTPRYLIKTRGQQVTLSCSPISGHRSVSWYQQTPGQGLQFLFEYFSETQRNKGNFPGRFSGRQFSNSRSEMNVSTLELGDSALYLCASSLELQANYGYTFGSGTRLTVV.

The chain uses TRBV27 and TRBJ1-2; D perhaps matches TRBD1 (6 bases). Germline V gene data show CDR1 as MNHEY and CDR2 as SMNVEV (reference sequence). V gave up 2 bases and J gave up 5 bases, with 18 bases separating them. This CDR3 has 16 amino acids. Written as DNA, the CDR3 is TGTGCCAGCAGTTTAAGGCCCGGCCAGGGGTGGTATGGCTACACCTTC. This sequence encodes CASSLRPGQGWYGYTF.

This chain uses TRBV7-9 with TRBJ2-7; possibly TRBD2 for D (5 bases). The germline CDR1 and CDR2 sequences are SEHNR and FQNEAQ (reference sequence). The CDR3 runs 14 residues. V gave up 5 bases and J gave up 2 bases, with 13 bases separating them. In DNA, the CDR3 is TGTGCCAGCAGCCCCCCGATGGAGGCCTACGAGCAGTACTTC. Translation: CASSPPMEAYEQYF. Complete variable domain (other parts from reference TRBV7-9 and TRBJ2-7): DTGVSQNPRHKITKRGQNVTFRCDPISEHNRLYWYRQTLGQGPEFLTYFQNEAQLEKSRLLSDRFSAERPKGSFSTLEIQRTEQGDSAMYLCASSPPMEAYEQYFGPGTRLTVT.

DNA of the CDR3: TGTGCCAGCAGCTTGAGGGTCGATCAGCCCCAGCATTTT. It specifies CASSLRVDQPQHF. The chain is built from TRBV7-2 and TRBJ1-5; D unresolved. This CDR3 comprises 13 residues. V was pared by 3 bases and J by 5 bases, with 8 bases between. Looked up from germline, CDR1 is SGHTA and CDR2 is FQGNSA.

The V gene is TRBV5-1, the J gene TRBJ1-1; D may be TRBD1 (5 bases). This CDR3 spans 16 amino acids. Germline V gene sequence: CDR1 SGHRS, CDR2 YFSETQ. Trimming pared 3 bases from V and 3 bases from J, leaving 18 bases between. CDR3 nucleotides: TGCGCCAGCAGCTCCGGACCCGGGACCTCCCACACTGAAGCTTTCTTT. This encodes CASSSGPGTSHTEAFF.

CDR3 region: CASNRDTSSTDTQYF. Written as DNA, the CDR3 is TGTGCCAGCAACCGGGACACCTCTAGCACAGATACGCAGTATTTT. The V call is TRBV6-1, the J call TRBJ2-3, with a tentative D call TRBD1 (6 bases). CDR1 is MNHNS, CDR2 SASEGT, per germline. The CDR3 covers 15 residues. The V gene lost 7 bases and the J gene lost 0 bases, with 14 bases spanning the gap.